This T cell receptor beta chain was obtained from a study of blood T cell repertoires in COVID-19. In the study overall: Sites in the United States, Italy and Spain provided acute and convalescent COVID-19 samples.

Clones were sequenced by immunoSEQ multiplex PCR, and TCRdb holds only the in-frame ones, with some missing. The sample lists over 300,000 clones; around 88% were seen once. Germline loops: CDR1 LGHNA, CDR2 YSLEER. The J segment lost 9 bases and the V segment lost 4 bases, leaving 7 bases of the junction unmatched. There are 15 residues in the CDR3. The chain uses TRBV4-3 and TRBJ2-1; 12 bases match TRBD2. The clonotype was recovered from a woman aged 50 to 65 with acute or convalescent COVID-19. The sequenced sample consisted of peripheral blood. The CDR3 DNA sequence: TGCGCCAGCAGCCCGACTAGCGGGAGACCTGGTGAGCAGTTCTTC. Amino acids: CASSPTSGRPGEQFF.